This record looks at one TCR beta chain sequence and its context. Germline trimming cut 1 base from V and 6 bases from J; bases unmatched to any gene: 5. CDR1 and CDR2 (germline): MNHEY, SVGEGT. This CDR3 is built from 15 residues. The sample is drawn from a study of blood T cell repertoires in COVID-19. Libraries were prepared by immunoSEQ multiplex PCR; TCRdb keeps only in-frame clonotypes and omits some of them. The repertoire consists of 150,000 or so clones, with 86% occurring once and the leading ten covering 7% to 10%. The sequence was collected from a woman in her sixties with acute or convalescent COVID-19. Sequencing was done on a sample of peripheral blood. The V call is TRBV6-2 or TRBV6-3, the J call TRBJ1-4; 7 bases are shared with TRBD1. Here the CDR3 reads CASSYFGTDDEKLFF. The CDR3, as DNA: TGTGCCAGCAGTTACTTCGGGACAGACGATGAAAAACTGTTTTTT.